The 8 T cell receptor beta chains below come from one sample, sequenced in a study of identical twins. TCRdb re-analysed the 5' RACE reads in MiXCR, keeping a single row per CDR3 protein. The table shows 250,000 to 350,000 distinct CDR3 sequences, with under 9.5% occurring only once. The data were also submitted as part of a second study, on yellow fever vaccine responses in identical twins.

Sequenced input: memory (CD45RO+) T cells sorted from blood. Receptors were obtained from a woman in her late teens or twenties in good health.

This clonotype was seen many times. The chain combines TRBV2 with TRBJ2-4; 8 bases line up with TRBD1. Per germline, CDR1 SNHLY and CDR2 FYNNEI. The CDR3 runs to 14 residues. V was pared by 2 bases and J by 15 bases, with 12 bases of the junction left unmatched. Here the CDR3 reads CASSERGQDSQGYF. The CDR3 region has the DNA TGTGCCAGCAGTGAACGGGGACAGGACAGCCAAGGGTACTTC.

This chain joins TRBV3-1 and TRBJ2-1; D gene ambiguous. V shed 1 base and J shed 14 bases, with 12 bases lying between them. The CDR3 is made up of 12 amino acids. CDR1 and CDR2 from the germline V gene are LGHDT and YNNKEL (reference sequence). CDR3 coding DNA: TGTGCCAGCAGCCAAGGGATCTCGGTGGAGTTCTTC. Translation gives CASSQGISVEFF.

The chain couples TRBV27 to TRBJ1-1; no firm D call. The germline V gene has CDR1 MNHEY and CDR2 SMNVEV (reference sequence). The CDR3 runs to 16 residues. The V end was cut by 2 bases, the J end by 3 bases, with 16 bases between. CDR3 nucleotides: TGTGCCAGCAGTTTAACGCACCAAGCCTGGTACACTGAAGCTTTCTTT. The encoded protein is CASSLTHQAWYTEAFF.

This clonotype was detected many times. The chain uses TRBV10-3 and TRBJ2-4; D unresolved. Germline values: CDR1 ENHRY, CDR2 SYGVKD. CDR3 length: 14 residues. The V end was cut by 5 bases, the J end by 8 bases, with 16 bases between. Written as DNA, the CDR3 is TGTGCCATCAGTTCGCGTGGGGTTGCGGACATTCAGTACTTC. It encodes CAISSRGVADIQYF.

This clonotype has a count of ten or more. This sequence joins TRBV15 and TRBJ2-3; 9 bases align to TRBD2. This CDR3 contains 16 residues. V lost 0 bases, J lost 6 bases, and 7 bases stayed unmatched. CDR1 and CDR2 from the germline V gene are LNHNV and YYDKDF (reference sequence). The CDR3 DNA reads TGTGCCACCAGCAGAGAAAAGGCGGGGGGGCAGGATACGCAGTATTTT. Translated: CATSREKAGGQDTQYF.

This clonotype occurred many times. The gene calls are TRBV5-5 and TRBJ1-2, with 7 nucleotides matching TRBD1. The CDR3 consists of 15 residues. Per germline, CDR1 SGHKS and CDR2 YYEKEE (reference sequence). The V segment lost 5 bases and the J segment 5 bases; nucleotides outside the gene matches: 12. CDR3 residues: CASRPTVTGPYGYTF. The CDR3 DNA follows: TGTGCCAGCAGGCCGACTGTGACAGGGCCATATGGCTACACCTTC.

V gene TRBV25-1 combines with J gene TRBJ2-1, with 9 bases lining up with TRBD2. J was trimmed by 9 bases and V by 5 bases; bases with no gene match: 17. The V gene's germline CDR1 is MGHDK and CDR2 SYGVNS. The CDR3 is 17 residues long. This chain's CDR3 is CASSNGTSGSGATEQFF. As DNA, the CDR3 is TGTGCCAGCAGTAACGGAACTAGCGGGTCCGGGGCAACTGAGCAGTTCTTC.

This clonotype came up a few times. This rearrangement joins TRBV4-2 to TRBJ2-4; 10 positions match TRBD2. The CDR3 has 20 residues. The V gene end was trimmed by 2 bases and the J gene end by 1 base; junction bases not matched to a gene: 14. Germline CDR1 LGHNA, CDR2 YNFKEQ. The CDR3 DNA sequence: TGTGCCAGCAGCCAACCAGGGACATGGACTAGCGGTGCGGCCAAAAACATTCAGTACTTC. It encodes CASSQPGTWTSGAAKNIQYF.